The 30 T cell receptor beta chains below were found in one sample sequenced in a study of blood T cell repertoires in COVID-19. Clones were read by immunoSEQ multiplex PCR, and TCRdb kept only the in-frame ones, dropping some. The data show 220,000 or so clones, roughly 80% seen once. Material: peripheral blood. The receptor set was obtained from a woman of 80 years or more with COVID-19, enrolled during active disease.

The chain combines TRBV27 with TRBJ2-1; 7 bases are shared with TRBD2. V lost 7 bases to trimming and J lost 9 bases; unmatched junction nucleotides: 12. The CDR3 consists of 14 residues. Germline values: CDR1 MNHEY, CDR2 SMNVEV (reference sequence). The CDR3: CASTLRTSIGEQFF. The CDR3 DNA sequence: TGTGCCAGCACCCTGAGGACTAGTATCGGTGAGCAGTTCTTC.

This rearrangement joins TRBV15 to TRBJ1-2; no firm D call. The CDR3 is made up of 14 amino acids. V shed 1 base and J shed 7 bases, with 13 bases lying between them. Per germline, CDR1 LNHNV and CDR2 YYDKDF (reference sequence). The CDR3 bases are TGTGCCACCAGCAGAGGCGGGTCTGAAACTGGCTACACCTTC. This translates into CATSRGGSETGYTF.

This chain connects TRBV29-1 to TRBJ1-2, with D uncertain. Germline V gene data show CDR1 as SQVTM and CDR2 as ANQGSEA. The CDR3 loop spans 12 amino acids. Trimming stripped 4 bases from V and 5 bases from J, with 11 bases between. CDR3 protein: CSVAQDYYGYTF. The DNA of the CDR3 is TGCAGCGTTGCCCAGGATTATTATGGCTACACCTTC.

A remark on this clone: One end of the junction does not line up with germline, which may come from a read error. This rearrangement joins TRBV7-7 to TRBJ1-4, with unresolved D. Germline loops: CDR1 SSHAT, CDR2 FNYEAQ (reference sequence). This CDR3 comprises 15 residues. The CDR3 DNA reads TGTGCTAGCAGCTCGTGGACTGCCTCCCATGAAAAACTGTTTTTT. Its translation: CASSSWTASHEKLFF.

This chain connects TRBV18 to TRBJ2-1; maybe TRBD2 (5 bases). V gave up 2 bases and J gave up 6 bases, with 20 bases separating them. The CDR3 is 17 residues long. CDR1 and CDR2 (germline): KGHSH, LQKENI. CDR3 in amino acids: CASSPWAQRTLGNEQFF. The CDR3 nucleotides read TGTGCCAGCTCACCATGGGCACAGCGGACCTTGGGCAATGAGCAGTTCTTC.

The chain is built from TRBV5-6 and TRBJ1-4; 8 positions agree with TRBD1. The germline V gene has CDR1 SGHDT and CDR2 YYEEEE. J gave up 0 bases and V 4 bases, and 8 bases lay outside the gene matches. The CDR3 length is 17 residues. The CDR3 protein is CASSRNRGRATNEKLFF. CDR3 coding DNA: TGTGCCAGCAGCCGGAACAGGGGGAGGGCAACTAATGAAAAACTGTTTTTT. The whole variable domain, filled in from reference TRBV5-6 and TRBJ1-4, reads DAGVTQSPTHLIKTRGQQVTLRCSPKSGHDTVSWYQQALGQGPQFIFQYYEEEERQRGNFPDRFSGHQFPNYSSELNVNALLLGDSALYLCASSRNRGRATNEKLFFGSGTQLSVL.

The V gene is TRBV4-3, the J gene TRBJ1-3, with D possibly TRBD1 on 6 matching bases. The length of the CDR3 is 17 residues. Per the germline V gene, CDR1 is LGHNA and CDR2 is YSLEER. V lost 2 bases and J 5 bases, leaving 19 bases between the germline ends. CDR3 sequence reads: CASSQSPRGMKRNTIYF. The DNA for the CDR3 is TGCGCCAGCAGCCAAAGCCCCAGGGGAATGAAAAGAAACACCATATATTTT.

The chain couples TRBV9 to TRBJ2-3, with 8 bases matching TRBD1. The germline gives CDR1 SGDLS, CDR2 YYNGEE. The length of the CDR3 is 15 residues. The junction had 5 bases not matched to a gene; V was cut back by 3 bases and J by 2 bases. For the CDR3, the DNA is TGTGCCAGCAGCGGACAGGGGCCGAACACAGATACGCAGTATTTT. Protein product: CASSGQGPNTDTQYF.

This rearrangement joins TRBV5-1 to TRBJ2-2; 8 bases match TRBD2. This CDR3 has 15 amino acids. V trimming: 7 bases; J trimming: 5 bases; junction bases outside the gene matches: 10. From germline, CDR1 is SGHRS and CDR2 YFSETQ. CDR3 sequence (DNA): TGCGCCAGCCGACCCCGGGAGGGCTCGACCGGGGAGCTGTTTTTT. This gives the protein CASRPREGSTGELFF.

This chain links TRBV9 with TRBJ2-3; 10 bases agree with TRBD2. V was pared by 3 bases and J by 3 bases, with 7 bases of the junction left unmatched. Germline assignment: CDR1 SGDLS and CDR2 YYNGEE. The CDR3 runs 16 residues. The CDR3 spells CASSEAPLAGTDTQYF. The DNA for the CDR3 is TGTGCCAGCAGCGAGGCCCCACTAGCGGGAACAGATACGCAGTATTTT.

CDR3 in DNA: TGCGCCAGCAGCCTAGCGGAAACGAACACCGGGGAGCTGTTTTTT. Translating gives CASSLAETNTGELFF. This sequence joins TRBV4-1 and TRBJ2-2; possibly TRBD2 for D (6 bases). The CDR3 covers 15 residues. Germline V gives CDR1 MGHRA, CDR2 YSYEKL. V lost 4 bases and J 0 bases, leaving 9 bases between the germline ends.

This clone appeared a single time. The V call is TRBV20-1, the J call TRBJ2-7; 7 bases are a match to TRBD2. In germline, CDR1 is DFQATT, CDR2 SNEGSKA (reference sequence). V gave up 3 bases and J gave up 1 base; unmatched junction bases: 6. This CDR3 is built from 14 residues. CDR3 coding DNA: TGCAGTGCTAGTGGAGGGAGGGGATCCTACGAGCAGTACTTC. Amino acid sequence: CSASGGRGSYEQYF.

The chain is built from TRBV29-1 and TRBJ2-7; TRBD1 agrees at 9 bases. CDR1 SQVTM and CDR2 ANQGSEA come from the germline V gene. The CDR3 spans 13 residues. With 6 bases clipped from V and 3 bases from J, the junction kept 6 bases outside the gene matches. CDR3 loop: CSVLQGANYEQYF. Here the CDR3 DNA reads TGCAGCGTACTACAGGGGGCCAACTACGAGCAGTACTTC.

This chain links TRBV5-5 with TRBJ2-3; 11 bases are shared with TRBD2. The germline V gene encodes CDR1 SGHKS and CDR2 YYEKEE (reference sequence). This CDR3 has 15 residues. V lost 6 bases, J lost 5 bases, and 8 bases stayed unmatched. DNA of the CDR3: TGTGCCAGCAAGATACTAGCGGGAGTGCAAGATACGCAGTATTTT. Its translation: CASKILAGVQDTQYF.

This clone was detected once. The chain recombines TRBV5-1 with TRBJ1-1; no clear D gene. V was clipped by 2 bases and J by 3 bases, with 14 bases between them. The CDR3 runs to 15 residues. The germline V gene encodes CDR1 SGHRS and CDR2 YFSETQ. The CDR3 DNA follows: TGCGCCAGCAGCTTACGGACGGAGGGTTACACTGAAGCTTTCTTT. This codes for CASSLRTEGYTEAFF. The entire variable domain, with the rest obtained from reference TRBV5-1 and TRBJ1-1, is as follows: KAGVTQTPRYLIKTRGQQVTLSCSPISGHRSVSWYQQTPGQGLQFLFEYFSETQRNKGNFPGRFSGRQFSNSRSEMNVSTLELGDSALYLCASSLRTEGYTEAFFGQGTRLTVV.

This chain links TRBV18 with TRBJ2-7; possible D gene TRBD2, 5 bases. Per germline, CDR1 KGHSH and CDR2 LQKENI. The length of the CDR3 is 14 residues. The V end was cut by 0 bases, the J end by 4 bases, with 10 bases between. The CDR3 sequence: CASSPPEVRYEQYF. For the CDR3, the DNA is TGTGCCAGCTCACCACCGGAGGTTAGGTACGAGCAGTACTTC.

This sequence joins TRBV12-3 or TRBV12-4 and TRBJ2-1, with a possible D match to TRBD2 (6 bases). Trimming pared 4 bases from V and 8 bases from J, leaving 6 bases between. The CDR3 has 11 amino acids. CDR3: CASSSGDEQFF. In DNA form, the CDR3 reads TGTGCCAGCAGTTCGGGAGATGAGCAGTTCTTC.

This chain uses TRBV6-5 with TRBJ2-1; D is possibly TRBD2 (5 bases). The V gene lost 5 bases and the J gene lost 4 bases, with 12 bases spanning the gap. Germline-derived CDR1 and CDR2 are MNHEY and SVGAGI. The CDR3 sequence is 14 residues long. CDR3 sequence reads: CASSKRTSYNEQFF. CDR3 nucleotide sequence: TGTGCCAGCAGTAAGCGGACGTCTTACAATGAGCAGTTCTTC.

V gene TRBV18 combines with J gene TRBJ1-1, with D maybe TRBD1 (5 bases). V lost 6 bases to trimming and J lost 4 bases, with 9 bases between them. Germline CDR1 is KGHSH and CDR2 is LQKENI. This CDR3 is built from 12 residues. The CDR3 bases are TGTGCCAGCTCCTCGACAGTCACTGAAGCTTTCTTT. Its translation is CASSSTVTEAFF. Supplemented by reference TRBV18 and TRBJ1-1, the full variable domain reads NAGVMQNPRHLVRRRGQEARLRCSPMKGHSHVYWYRQLPEEGLKFMVYLQKENIIDESGMPKERFSAEFPKEGPSILRIQQVVRGDSAAYFCASSSTVTEAFFGQGTRLTVV.

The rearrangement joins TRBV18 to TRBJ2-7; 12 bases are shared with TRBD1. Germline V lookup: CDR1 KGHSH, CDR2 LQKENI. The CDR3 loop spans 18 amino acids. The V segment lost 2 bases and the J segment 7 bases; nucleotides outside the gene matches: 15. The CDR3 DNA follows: TGTGCCAGCTCACCATACGGGACAGGGGGCGGATCCATGGTGGAGCAGTACTTC. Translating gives CASSPYGTGGGSMVEQYF.

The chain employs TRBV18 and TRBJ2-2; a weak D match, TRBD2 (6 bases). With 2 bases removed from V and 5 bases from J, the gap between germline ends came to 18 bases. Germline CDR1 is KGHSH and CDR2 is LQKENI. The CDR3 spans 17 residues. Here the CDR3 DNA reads TGTGCCAGCTCACCATCCCAAACTCGGGGAGGAACCGGGGAGCTGTTTTTT. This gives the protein CASSPSQTRGGTGELFF.

CDR3 bases: TGTGCCAGCAGCTTCTCAAGTGGGACTTGGGATGGCTACACCTTC. The encoded protein is CASSFSSGTWDGYTF. The chain carries TRBV11-1 and TRBJ1-2; tentative D call: TRBD1 (5 bases). The germline gives CDR1 SGHAT, CDR2 FQDESV (reference sequence). The length of the CDR3 is 15 residues. Trimming removed 3 bases at V and 6 bases at J, with 17 bases between.

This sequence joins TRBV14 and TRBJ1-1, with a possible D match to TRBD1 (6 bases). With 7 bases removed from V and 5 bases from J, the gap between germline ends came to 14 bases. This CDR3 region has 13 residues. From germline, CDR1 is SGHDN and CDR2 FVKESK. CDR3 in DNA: TGTGCCAGCAAAGGACGGACAGTGACTGAAGCTTTCTTT. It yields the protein CASKGRTVTEAFF.

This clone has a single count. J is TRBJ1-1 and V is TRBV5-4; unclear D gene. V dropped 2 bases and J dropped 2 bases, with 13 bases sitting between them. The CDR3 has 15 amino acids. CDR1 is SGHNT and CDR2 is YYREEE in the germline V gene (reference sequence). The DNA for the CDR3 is TGTGCCAGCAGCTTACGGGGATGGGCCAACACTGAAGCTTTCTTT. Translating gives CASSLRGWANTEAFF. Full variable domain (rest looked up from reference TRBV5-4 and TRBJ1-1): ETGVTQSPTHLIKTRGQQVTLRCSSQSGHNTVSWYQQALGQGPQFIFQYYREEENGRGNFPPRFSGLQFPNYSSELNVNALELDDSALYLCASSLRGWANTEAFFGQGTRLTVV.

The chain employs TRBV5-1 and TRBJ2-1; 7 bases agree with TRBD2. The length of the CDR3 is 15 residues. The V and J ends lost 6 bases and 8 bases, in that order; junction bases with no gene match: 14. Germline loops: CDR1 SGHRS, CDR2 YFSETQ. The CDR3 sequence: CASIRGRGGMDEQFF. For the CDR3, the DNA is TGCGCCAGCATAAGGGGAAGGGGAGGGATGGATGAGCAGTTCTTC.

CDR3 in amino acids: CASTNTDTQYF. In nucleotides, the CDR3 is TGTGCCAGCACCAACACAGATACGCAGTATTTT. The V and J genes are TRBV6-6 and TRBJ2-3; D gene uncertain. CDR3 size: 11 residues. V dropped 7 bases and J dropped 2 bases, with 4 bases sitting between them. Germline V CDR1 and CDR2: MNHNY, SVGAGI (reference sequence).

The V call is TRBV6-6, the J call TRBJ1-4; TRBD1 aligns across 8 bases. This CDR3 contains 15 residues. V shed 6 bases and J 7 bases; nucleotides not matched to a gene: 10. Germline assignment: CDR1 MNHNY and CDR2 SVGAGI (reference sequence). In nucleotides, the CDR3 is TGTGCCAGCAGAGGAGCGACAGGGGCGGCTGAAAAACTGTTTTTT. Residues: CASRGATGAAEKLFF.

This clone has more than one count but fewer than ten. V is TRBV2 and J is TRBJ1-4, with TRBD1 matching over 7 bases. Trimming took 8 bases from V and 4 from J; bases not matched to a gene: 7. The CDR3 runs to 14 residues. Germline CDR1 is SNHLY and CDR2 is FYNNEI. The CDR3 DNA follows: TGTGCCAGCGGAGGCAGGGGGTATAATGAAAAACTGTTTTTT. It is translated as CASGGRGYNEKLFF. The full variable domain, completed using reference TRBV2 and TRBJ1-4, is EPEVTQTPSHQVTQMGQEVILRCVPISNHLYFYWYRQILGQKVEFLVSFYNNEISEKSEIFDDQFSVERPDGSNFTLKIRSTKLEDSAMYFCASGGRGYNEKLFFGSGTQLSVL.

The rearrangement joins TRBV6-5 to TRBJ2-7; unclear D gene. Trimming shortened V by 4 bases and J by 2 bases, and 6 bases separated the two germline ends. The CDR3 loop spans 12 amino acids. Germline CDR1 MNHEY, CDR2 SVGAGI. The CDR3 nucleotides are TGTGCCAGCAGTTCCCAGACCTACGAGCAGTACTTC. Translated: CASSSQTYEQYF.

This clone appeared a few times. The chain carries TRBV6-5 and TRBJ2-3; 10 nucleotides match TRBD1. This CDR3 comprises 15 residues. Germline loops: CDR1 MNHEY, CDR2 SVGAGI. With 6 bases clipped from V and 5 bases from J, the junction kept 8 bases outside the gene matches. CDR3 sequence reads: CASRSGQGFGDTQYF. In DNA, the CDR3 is TGTGCCAGCAGGTCGGGACAGGGGTTTGGAGATACGCAGTATTTT.